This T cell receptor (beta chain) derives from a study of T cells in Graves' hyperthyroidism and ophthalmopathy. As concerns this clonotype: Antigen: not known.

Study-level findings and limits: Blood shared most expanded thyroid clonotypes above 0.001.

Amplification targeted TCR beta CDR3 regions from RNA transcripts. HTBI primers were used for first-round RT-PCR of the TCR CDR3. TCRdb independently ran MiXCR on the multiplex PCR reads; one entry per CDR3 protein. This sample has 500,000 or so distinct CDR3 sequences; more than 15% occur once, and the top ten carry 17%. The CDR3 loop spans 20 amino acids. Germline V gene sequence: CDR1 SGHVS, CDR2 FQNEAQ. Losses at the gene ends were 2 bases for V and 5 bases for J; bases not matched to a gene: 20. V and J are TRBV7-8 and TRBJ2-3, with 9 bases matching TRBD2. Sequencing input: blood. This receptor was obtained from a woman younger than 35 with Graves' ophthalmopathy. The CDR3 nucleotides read TGTGCCAGCAGCTTAAGACCCCGGGCCATGGTAGCGGGAGTCGTAGATACGCAGTATTTT. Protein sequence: CASSLRPRAMVAGVVDTQYF.